Following are 5 T cell receptor beta chains from one sample sequenced in a study of CD8+ T cells in alopecia areata. Described treatment: oral pan-JAK inhibitor, 5-10 mg twice daily. RNA extraction and reverse transcription yielded cDNA as sequencing template. Assay: immunoSEQ multiplex PCR; the TCRdb copy retains only in-frame clones and omits some. Of about 74,000 clones in the sample, around 30% were seen once. The specimen comprised CD8+ T cells sorted from blood, sampled at week 4, from a patient treated with tofacitinib. These receptors came from a human donor with alopecia areata.

This clone has more than one count but fewer than ten. This chain uses TRBV25-1 with TRBJ2-2; D remains ambiguous. CDR1 and CDR2 (germline): MGHDK, SYGVNS. CDR3 length: 16 residues. Trimming removed 3 bases at V and 3 bases at J, with 14 bases between. Written as DNA, the CDR3 is TGTGCCAGCAGTGATAGGGCCCGCGGTGACACCGGGGAGCTGTTTTTT. Translating gives CASSDRARGDTGELFF.

A few counts support this clone. This chain links TRBV29-1 with TRBJ1-2; D possibly corresponds to TRBD1 (5 bases). V dropped 5 bases and J dropped 8 bases, with 21 bases sitting between them. The CDR3 is 14 residues long. Looked up from germline, CDR1 is SQVTM and CDR2 is ANQGSEA. DNA of the CDR3: TGCAGCGTTTCACCTTACTCCGGGACGGAGGGCTACACCTTC. Encoded protein: CSVSPYSGTEGYTF.

The chain joins TRBV2 to TRBJ2-7, with 9 bases lining up with TRBD2. The V segment lost 8 bases and the J segment 6 bases; nucleotides outside the gene matches: 14. The CDR3 sequence is 15 residues long. Germline loops: CDR1 SNHLY, CDR2 FYNNEI. DNA of the CDR3: TGTGCCAGCCGCCGAGGGGGGACTAGCCACATCGAGCAGTACTTC. Translated, it gives CASRRGGTSHIEQYF.

The chain is built from TRBV29-1 and TRBJ1-1; D not certain. Per the germline V gene, CDR1 is SQVTM and CDR2 is ANQGSEA. The germline V and J ends were trimmed by 4 bases and 1 base, with 7 bases remaining between them. The CDR3 has 12 residues. In DNA, the CDR3 is TGCAGCGTTGTCTACGGGAACACTGAAGCTTTCTTT. This codes for CSVVYGNTEAFF.

By frequency in the sample, this clone is medium-sized. The genes are TRBV7-9 and TRBJ2-1, with 13 nucleotides matching TRBD2. The CDR3 totals 15 residues. J lost 9 bases, V lost 6 bases, and 8 bases had no gene match. In germline, CDR1 is SEHNR, CDR2 FQNEAQ (reference sequence). Here the CDR3 reads CASRAGTSGTGEQFF. The CDR3 nucleotides read TGTGCCAGCAGGGCCGGGACTAGCGGGACCGGTGAGCAGTTCTTC.